Listed below are T cell receptor beta chains from one sample, sequenced in a study of cytomegalovirus exposure and HLA in healthy donors. Repertoires were generated with immunoSEQ multiplex PCR, while TCRdb's copy carries only in-frame clones and drops some. The repertoire holds 150,000 or so clones, with approximately 82% as singletons. Material for sequencing was PBMCs. The receptors were gathered from a woman in her forties in good health and CMV-seronegative. CDR3s include the opening cysteine and the closing phenylalanine or tryptophan. Fields, in order: V gene, J gene, CDR3 protein.

>TRBV5-1|TRBJ2-3
CASSSTPLSNTDTQYF
>TRBV18|TRBJ1-5
CASSPPGQAGNQPQHF
>TRBV6-6|TRBJ2-7
CASSYSRAEQYF
>TRBV20-1|TRBJ2-1
CSATVVVPLFF
>TRBV28|TRBJ1-5
CASSSLNQPQHF
>TRBV27|TRBJ2-3
CASSLSAGTSTDTQYF
>TRBV19|TRBJ2-1
CASSRTSIGNEQFF
>TRBV27|TRBJ2-2
CASSFLRQGTGTGELFF
>TRBV19|TRBJ2-1
CASSISTGGYNEQFF
>TRBV29-1|TRBJ2-7
CSVVTIREQYF
>TRBV10-2|TRBJ1-5
CASSGETGGPQPQHF
>TRBV10-3|TRBJ2-1
CATCEGLALNEQFF
>TRBV7-9|TRBJ2-1
CASLPGLAGLYNEQFF
>TRBV5-1|TRBJ2-1
CASSALLAGANEQFF
>TRBV7-3|TRBJ2-1
CASSLLGTSGSEQFF
>TRBV4-2|TRBJ2-2
CASSQVGETGELFF
>TRBV10-1|TRBJ2-1
CASSVGQGFNEQFF
>TRBV4-2|TRBJ2-7
CASSHMGLSDEQYF
>TRBV5-4|TRBJ1-1
CASSLIGQAMNTEAFF
>TRBV6-5|TRBJ2-7
CASSYFGGASYEQYF
>TRBV11-2|TRBJ2-7
CASSPRQGAYEQYF
>TRBV4-3|TRBJ1-2
CASSQDYGTGPVPGGYTF
>TRBV4-2|TRBJ2-7
CASSQAGGASSYEQYF